The subject of this entry is one T cell receptor (beta chain). Its antigen remains unknown. The sequence runs out 3 residues before the end of the CDR3; the remainder is reconstructed from the germline J gene. These data belong to a study of T cell clonality in common variable immunodeficiency. General study points: Compared with healthy controls, CVID subjects showed increased TCRbeta clonality, mostly in about a third. Common variable immunodeficiency TCR beta sequences reportedly had fewer deletions and N-nucleotide insertions.

Germline V lookup: CDR1 KGHSH, CDR2 LQKENI. V lost 2 bases and J lost 1; bases outside the gene matches: 4. The CDR3 loop spans 16 amino acids. TCRdb's copy holds only in-frame clones and misses some; the assay was immunoSEQ multiplex PCR. This record lists around 15,000 clones, none seen once only, and the top ten clones contain 12% to 15%. The TCR originated in a human donor with common variable immunodeficiency. Specimen: peripheral blood mononuclear cells. The chain has TRBV18 and TRBJ1-2; TRBD1 aligns across 10 bases. CDR3 amino acids: CASSPFDRGLNYGYTF. The CDR3 bases that were read are TGTGCCAGCTCACCATTCGACAGGGGGCTTAACTATGGC.